This entry lists 17 T cell receptor beta chains sequenced from one sample in a study of T cells in Graves' hyperthyroidism and ophthalmopathy. What was amplified from RNA transcripts were TCR beta CDR3 regions. The HTBI set primed first-round TCR CDR3 RT-PCR. One entry per CDR3 protein, called by TCRdb with MiXCR from the multiplex PCR reads. The sample has about 560,000 distinct CDR3 sequences; over 15% are singletons. The specimen was blood. The receptor set was obtained from a woman under 30 with Graves' hyperthyroidism.

This clonotype has only a few counts. This chain uses TRBV5-8 with TRBJ2-2; TRBD2 might be the D (7 bases). This CDR3 comprises 16 residues. CDR1 SGHTS and CDR2 YDEGEE come from the germline V gene. The V gene lost 5 bases and the J gene lost 6 bases, with 20 bases spanning the gap. The CDR3 is CASRHSGGGTPGELFF. The CDR3 DNA reads as TGTGCCAGCAGACATTCCGGCGGGGGCACACCCGGGGAGCTGTTTTTT. The full variable domain, with the rest looked up from reference TRBV5-8 and TRBJ2-2, is EAGVTQSPTHLIKTRGQQATLRCSPISGHTSVYWYQQALGLGLQFLLWYDEGEERNRGNFPPRFSGRQFPNYSSELNVNALELEDSALYLCASRHSGGGTPGELFFGEGSRLTVL.

This clonotype showed up many times. The gene calls are TRBV20-1 and TRBJ2-1; D is perhaps TRBD1 (6 bases). The CDR3 loop spans 15 amino acids. V lost 1 base, J lost 6 bases, and 16 bases lay in between. Germline V CDR1 and CDR2: DFQATT, SNEGSKA (reference sequence). CDR3: CSARVTRGLFNEQFF. The CDR3 nucleotides read TGCAGTGCTAGAGTAACCAGGGGTTTATTCAATGAGCAGTTCTTC.

This clonotype was detected ten times or more. The rearrangement joins TRBV7-8 to TRBJ2-3; the match to TRBD2 covers 7 bases. Looked up from germline, CDR1 is SGHVS and CDR2 is FQNEAQ. The J segment lost 0 bases and the V segment lost 3 bases, leaving 3 bases of the junction unmatched. This CDR3 region has 15 residues. The CDR3 region has the DNA TGTGCCAGCAGCTTGACTAGCCCTAGCACAGATACGCAGTATTTT. Encoded protein: CASSLTSPSTDTQYF. The variable domain in full, completed from reference TRBV7-8 and TRBJ2-3, reads GAGVSQSPRYKVAKRGQDVALRCDPISGHVSLFWYQQALGQGPEFLTYFQNEAQLDKSGLPSDRFFAERPEGSVSTLKIQRTQQEDSAVYLCASSLTSPSTDTQYFGPGTRLTVL.

A few counts support this clonotype. J is TRBJ1-3 and V is TRBV7-9; D is unclear. CDR3 length: 15 amino acids. Germline CDR1 SEHNR, CDR2 FQNEAQ (reference sequence). Deletions cut 3 bases from V and 1 base from J, with 10 bases between. CDR3 DNA sequence: TGTGCCAGCAGCTTTGATTTGGGGTCTGGAAACACCATATATTTT. Encoded protein: CASSFDLGSGNTIYF.

In its sample, this clonotype was seen many times. This chain connects TRBV5-1 to TRBJ2-1, with 10 bases aligning to TRBD2. Per the germline V gene, CDR1 is SGHRS and CDR2 is YFSETQ. Trimming at V came to 4 bases and at J to 9 bases, leaving 16 bases not matched to a gene. The CDR3 spans 17 residues. CDR3 in DNA: TGCGCCAGCAGCCTGACCTTAGGGACTAGCGCTATGGGTGAGCAGTTCTTC. Translation gives CASSLTLGTSAMGEQFF.

There are a few counts of this clonotype. The gene calls are TRBV19 and TRBJ1-2; weak D call: TRBD1 (5 bases). V dropped 3 bases and J dropped 2 bases, with 16 bases sitting between them. The CDR3 runs to 16 residues. CDR1 LNHDA and CDR2 SQIVND come from the germline V gene (reference sequence). DNA for the CDR3: TGTGCCAGTAGTATTCCAGGGCCCGATATCAACTATGGCTACACCTTC. Translation gives CASSIPGPDINYGYTF.

This clonotype was detected many times. This chain uses TRBV29-1 with TRBJ1-2, with a weak D call TRBD1 (5 bases). V gave up 3 bases and J gave up 4 bases, with 12 bases separating them. Germline values: CDR1 SQVTM, CDR2 ANQGSEA. The CDR3 loop spans 13 amino acids. As DNA, the CDR3 is TGCAGCGTTGAGGAGGGGATGGCCTATGGCTACACCTTC. It codes for CSVEEGMAYGYTF.

At least ten counts were recorded for this clonotype. V gene TRBV28 combines with J gene TRBJ2-3, with TRBD1 identical over 7 bases. This CDR3 comprises 13 residues. Trimming cost V 8 bases and J 0 bases; bases outside gene matches: 2. Per the germline V gene, CDR1 is MDHEN and CDR2 is SYDVKM. Written as DNA, the CDR3 is TGTGCCAGCGGGACAGAGAGCACAGATACGCAGTATTTT. It encodes CASGTESTDTQYF.

About this clonotype itself: Its ends do not fully match the called genes, so a read error is possible. The V call is TRBV7-7, the J call TRBJ2-2, with 8 bases matching TRBD2. The CDR3 is made up of 16 amino acids. Germline lookup yields CDR1 SSHAT and CDR2 FNYEAQ (reference sequence). CDR3 in amino acids: CASSLAGHPNTGELFF. CDR3 nucleotides: TGTGCTAGCAGCTTAGCGGGACACCCGAACACCGGGGAGCTGTTTTTT.

The rearrangement uses TRBV6-1 and TRBJ1-4, with D possibly matching TRBD1 (6 bases). V was cut by 7 bases and J by 5 bases, with 11 bases left in between. This CDR3 spans 13 amino acids. From germline, CDR1 is MNHNS and CDR2 SASEGT. The CDR3 sequence: CASTRQGNEKLFF. The CDR3 DNA sequence: TGTGCCAGCACCCGCCAGGGGAATGAAAAACTGTTTTTT.

This rearrangement joins TRBV7-9 to TRBJ2-7, with 8 bases that match TRBD2. V lost 1 base and J lost 7; bases outside the gene matches: 6. CDR3 length: 14 residues. CDR1 is SEHNR, CDR2 FQNEAQ, per germline (reference sequence). CDR3 nucleotide sequence: TGTGCCAGCAGCTTAGGAACTAGCGGATGGGAGCAGTACTTC. This gives the protein CASSLGTSGWEQYF.

This clonotype occurred a few times. The rearrangement links TRBV9 to TRBJ1-1; D is unresolved. The CDR3 loop spans 15 amino acids. The germline CDR1 and CDR2 sequences are SGDLS and YYNGEE. Trimming pared 3 bases from V and 0 bases from J, leaving 12 bases between. CDR3 nucleotide sequence: TGTGCCAGCAGCGATCACCCGGGCCTGAACACTGAAGCTTTCTTT. It codes for CASSDHPGLNTEAFF.

In its sample, this clonotype was seen many times. The V call is TRBV18, the J call TRBJ1-4; a weak D match, TRBD1 (6 bases). Germline V lookup: CDR1 KGHSH, CDR2 LQKENI. V was shortened by 4 bases and J by 5 bases, with 14 bases between the two germline ends. CDR3 length equals 15 residues. CDR3 residues: CASSQRQEGNEKLFF. The CDR3 coding sequence is TGTGCCAGCTCACAGCGACAGGAGGGAAATGAAAAACTGTTTTTT.

The table lists this clonotype with a few counts. J is TRBJ1-1 and V is TRBV6-1; a possible D gene is TRBD1 (6 bases). Trimming took 6 bases from V and 0 from J, leaving 14 bases between them. Looked up from germline, CDR1 is MNHNS and CDR2 is SASEGT. This CDR3 is built from 15 residues. Here the CDR3 reads CASRPDRYMNTEAFF. CDR3 DNA: TGTGCCAGCAGACCCGACAGGTACATGAACACTGAAGCTTTCTTT.

A note on this clonotype: Germline is not matched at one junction end, which may reflect a read error. This chain links TRBV19 with TRBJ2-5; TRBD1 matches at 7 bases. Germline CDR1 is LNHDA and CDR2 is SQIVND (reference sequence). This CDR3 region has 14 residues. CDR3 amino acids: CAGSTGVGRETQYF. The DNA for the CDR3 is TGTGCCGGTAGCACAGGGGTAGGGAGAGAGACCCAGTACTTC.

A few counts support this clonotype. The CDR3 bases are TGTGCCAGCAGCCCCCCATTGGCCAGGGACTATGGCTACACCTTC. Protein product: CASSPPLARDYGYTF. The chain couples TRBV9 to TRBJ1-2; TRBD1 might be the D (5 bases). Germline V CDR1 and CDR2: SGDLS, YYNGEE. V was clipped by 4 bases and J by 3 bases, with 16 bases between them. This CDR3 is 15 amino acids long. Drawing the rest from reference TRBV9 and TRBJ1-2, the complete variable domain is DSGVTQTPKHLITATGQRVTLRCSPRSGDLSVYWYQQSLDQGLQFLIQYYNGEERAKGNILERFSAQQFPDLHSELNLSSLELGDSALYFCASSPPLARDYGYTFGSGTRLTVV.

This sequence joins TRBV12-3 or TRBV12-4 and TRBJ1-2, with D perhaps matching TRBD1 (5 bases). The CDR3 covers 15 residues. Trimming took off 7 bases at V and 0 bases at J, with 15 bases between the two ends. The CDR3 here is CASTLLGASNYGYTF. The DNA for the CDR3 is TGTGCCAGCACCCTACTCGGGGCCTCTAACTATGGCTACACCTTC.